Listed here are 5 T cell receptor beta chains from one sample, sequenced in a study of T cells in Graves' hyperthyroidism and ophthalmopathy. Amplification of TCR beta CDR3 regions was performed using RNA transcripts as template. HTBI primers were the set used in a first-round RT-PCR of the TCR CDR3. One entry per CDR3 protein, called by TCRdb with MiXCR from the multiplex PCR reads. The table shows some 800,000 distinct CDR3 sequences, with about two fifths occurring only once. The sample consisted of blood. Receptors originate from a man between 18 and 29 years old with Graves' hyperthyroidism.

This clonotype appeared a few times. This rearrangement joins TRBV6-5 to TRBJ1-2; weak D call: TRBD1 (5 bases). The V end lost 1 base, the J end lost 4 bases, and 10 bases lay between the germline ends. CDR1 MNHEY and CDR2 SVGAGI come from the germline V gene. The CDR3 totals 14 residues. The CDR3 DNA follows: TGTGCCAGCAGTTACTTTGGGGGGGGCTATGGCTACACCTTC. Protein sequence: CASSYFGGGYGYTF.

This chain connects TRBV15 to TRBJ2-5; D is possibly TRBD1 (5 bases). Trimming left V 0 bases short and J 2 bases short, with 22 bases between. Looked up from germline, CDR1 is LNHNV and CDR2 is YYDKDF (reference sequence). This CDR3 has 19 residues. The CDR3 is CATSREAGLIYGLQETQYF. The CDR3 DNA is TGTGCCACCAGCAGAGAAGCAGGGCTCATCTATGGCTTACAAGAGACCCAGTACTTC.

This clonotype was observed at least ten times. The chain carries TRBV29-1 and TRBJ2-2; 9 positions match TRBD2. J was trimmed by 3 bases and V by 5 bases; bases with no gene match: 1. The CDR3 has 13 amino acids. The germline gives CDR1 SQVTM, CDR2 ANQGSEA. In DNA, the CDR3 is TGCAGCGTTTTAGCGGGGGACACCGGGGAGCTGTTTTTT. As protein: CSVLAGDTGELFF.

This clonotype was seen many times. The chain couples TRBV24-1 to TRBJ2-5; D uncertain. The CDR3 runs to 16 residues. CDR1 and CDR2 (germline): KGHDR, SFDVKD. Trimming removed 4 bases from V and 7 bases from J, with 21 bases in between. This chain's CDR3 is CATSDPGGKGDGTQYF. The CDR3 DNA reads as TGTGCCACCAGTGACCCCGGTGGTAAAGGCGACGGGACCCAGTACTTC.

V usage is TRBV15 and J usage is TRBJ1-3; D is unclear. Germline CDR1 reads LNHNV; CDR2 reads YYDKDF (reference sequence). The CDR3 covers 18 residues. The ends were cut back, 0 bases at V and 0 bases at J, with 15 bases in the middle. In nucleotides, the CDR3 is TGTGCCACCAGCAGAGACAAGACCGAAAAACACTCTGGAAACACCATATATTTT. This gives the protein CATSRDKTEKHSGNTIYF.